This TCR beta chain was profiled in a study of T cell changes during pregnancy in multiple sclerosis. Produced via immunoSEQ multiplex PCR; TCRdb's table is partial and in-frame only. The sample has approximately 50,000 clones, approximately 90% seen once; the top ten hold around 9.6%. CDR1 and CDR2 (germline): MGHDK, SYGVNS. The CDR3 sequence is 15 residues long. The trim removed 5 bases at V and 5 bases at J, leaving 12 bases unmatched. The input for sequencing was CD8+ T cells from peripheral blood mononuclear cells, taken after pregnancy. The chain links TRBV25-1 to TRBJ2-7; TRBD2 agrees at 7 bases. The sequence came from a female donor with multiple sclerosis, enrolled in a pregnancy study. CDR3: CASSILRGDWDEQYF. CDR3 in DNA: TGTGCCAGCAGTATACTTCGGGGGGATTGGGACGAGCAGTACTTC.